The rows below give T cell receptor beta chains drawn from one sample of a study of beta chain features in type 1 diabetes. Repertoires were generated with immunoSEQ multiplex PCR, while TCRdb's copy carries only in-frame clones and drops some. The table has 500,000 to 850,000 clones, more than 12% seen once. The sequencing input was naive CD4+ T cells from blood. These receptors were obtained from a man in his late teens or twenties with type 1 diabetes. Both conserved end residues are part of each CDR3.

v_gene	j_gene	CDR3aa
TRBV13	TRBJ2-5	CASSTKATQYF
TRBV6-1	TRBJ1-2	CASRDGMVIYGYTF
TRBV29-1	TRBJ1-1	CSVVLQHTEAFF
TRBV19	TRBJ1-1	CASSGMDAGNTEAFF
TRBV5-1	TRBJ2-7	CASHRASGHEQYF
TRBV7-9	TRBJ1-1	CASSLGRGNTEAFF
TRBV18	TRBJ2-5	CASSWTDQETQYF
TRBV18	TRBJ2-1	CASSPTAGGSYNEQFF
TRBV30	TRBJ1-5	CAWSPGIRGKPQHF
TRBV19	TRBJ2-2	CASTPRKRGLIGGELFF
TRBV7-9	TRBJ2-5	CASSPRFAGRGDQETQYF
TRBV20-1	TRBJ1-2	CSASTGAGYTF
TRBV19	TRBJ1-5	CASSSRGGSNQPQHF
TRBV11-1	TRBJ2-3	CASTPALIVDTQYF
TRBV9	TRBJ2-3	CASSVGWASGGRTDTQYF
TRBV5-4	TRBJ1-4	CASSSGTGNEKLFF
TRBV10-3	TRBJ2-3	CAISSRGGSSSTDTQYF
TRBV30	TRBJ1-2	CAWSVMGLNYGYTF
TRBV18	TRBJ2-1	CASSPPRDRGEQFF
TRBV30	TRBJ2-1	CAWRVDYNEQFF
TRBV29-1	TRBJ1-1	CSAPSGGLNGNTEAFF
TRBV30	TRBJ2-1	CAWQASYNEQFF
TRBV30	TRBJ1-1	CAWSRGVNTEAFF
TRBV29-1	TRBJ2-7	CSVLGLAYEQYF
TRBV5-1	TRBJ1-1	CASSPRTANTEAFF
TRBV2	TRBJ2-2	CASIRDTPNTGELFF
TRBV7-2	TRBJ1-2	CASSSTDGYTF
TRBV30	TRBJ2-5	CAWSAGVKETQYF
TRBV6-5	TRBJ1-1	CASSPRDTEAFF
TRBV6-1	TRBJ1-5	CASSVRVTGQPQHF
TRBV6-5	TRBJ2-7	CASSYSYDYEQYF
TRBV5-1	TRBJ2-1	CASSFGRFNEQFF
TRBV6-6	TRBJ1-1	CASSLPQGNTEAFF
TRBV25-1	TRBJ2-6	CASRGSGANVLTF
TRBV11-2	TRBJ2-1	CASSSVYNEQFF